These T cell receptor beta chains were read from a single sample in a study of post-analysis software for immune sequencing data. TCRdb re-analysed the PCR reads in MiXCR, keeping a single row per CDR3 protein. This table has about 770,000 distinct CDR3 sequences, approximately 44% appearing once. The sample comprised blood. These receptor sequences come from a girl under 18 with multiple sclerosis. The CDR3 runs from the conserved cysteine through the conserved F or W. A D gene is named only where the DNA matches it firmly. Only part of the rows carry a size: once, few, many, or a class if the clone is expanded.

>NA|TRBV4-1|NA|15|TRBJ2-7
CASSQVQDALYEQYF
TGCGCCAGCAGCCAAGTACAGGACGCACTCTACGAGCAGTACTTC
>NA|TRBV28|NA|17|TRBJ2-4
CASSFPSTGTVERIQYF
TGTGCCAGCAGTTTCCCATCCACCGGGACGGTGGAACGCATTCAGTACTTC
>TRBD1|TRBV12-3/TRBV12-4|few|13|TRBJ2-2
CASGQGRPKELFF
TGTGCCAGCGGACAGGGGCGACCGAAGGAGCTGTTTTTT
>NA|TRBV12-3/TRBV12-4|NA|15|TRBJ1-2
CASSLGALEIYGYTF
TGTGCCAGCAGTTTGGGAGCCCTGGAGATCTATGGCTACACCTTC
>TRBD1|TRBV25-1|NA|17|TRBJ1-4
CASSESERTGGAEKLFF
TGTGCCAGCAGTGAATCGGAGAGGACAGGGGGCGCCGAAAAACTGTTTTTT
>NA|TRBV29-1|few|13|TRBJ1-2
CSARGGEVDGYTF
TGCAGCGCCCGCGGTGGAGAAGTGGATGGCTACACCTTC
>TRBD2|TRBV7-2|NA|14|TRBJ2-7
CATVRLAGTYEQYF
TGTGCCACCGTGCGACTAGCGGGAACCTACGAGCAGTACTTC
>TRBD2|TRBV6-2/TRBV6-3|NA|15|TRBJ2-7
CASNDRTSGRYEQYF
TGTGCCAGCAATGACCGGACTAGCGGACGCTACGAGCAGTACTTC
>TRBD2|TRBV12-3/TRBV12-4|NA|19|TRBJ2-3
CASRYSGLRGGRSPDTQYF
TGTGCCAGCAGGTACTCCGGGTTGAGGGGCGGGAGGTCCCCAGATACGCAGTATTTT
>NA|TRBV12-3/TRBV12-4|NA|14|TRBJ1-5
CASSLSGGNQPQHF
TGTGCCAGCAGCTTATCGGGAGGGAATCAGCCCCAGCATTTT
>NA|TRBV6-5|NA|15|TRBJ1-1
CASSISSSSNTEAFF
TGTGCCAGCAGTATCAGCAGTTCCTCGAACACTGAAGCTTTCTTT
>NA|TRBV2|few|13|TRBJ1-1
CASSDRLHTEAFF
TGTGCCAGCAGTGACCGACTCCACACTGAAGCTTTCTTT
>TRBD2|TRBV24-1|NA|18|TRBJ2-5
CATSDPGLAGGSLETQYF
TGCGCCACCAGTGACCCGGGACTAGCGGGAGGGTCTCTAGAGACCCAGTACTTC
>NA|TRBV12-3/TRBV12-4|NA|12|TRBJ2-3
CTSSPGGDTQYF
TGTACCAGCAGCCCCGGGGGTGATACGCAGTATTTT
>TRBD2|TRBV20-1|NA|14|TRBJ2-1
CSAKGTSGSNEQFF
TGCAGTGCTAAAGGGACTAGCGGGAGCAATGAGCAGTTCTTC
>NA|TRBV5-1|NA|11|TRBJ2-1
CASTTRNEQFF
TGCGCCAGCACGACCAGAAACGAGCAGTTCTTC
>TRBD1|TRBV7-2|few|14|TRBJ2-5
CASVLDRGGETQYF
TGTGCCAGTGTCCTGGACAGGGGCGGAGAGACCCAGTACTTC
>NA|TRBV20-1|NA|15|TRBJ2-3
CSARVRSGDTDTQYF
TGCAGTGCTAGAGTGAGGAGCGGAGACACAGATACGCAGTATTTT
>TRBD2|TRBV27|few|15|TRBJ2-1
CASSSSSGHYNEQFF
TGTGCCAGCAGTTCGTCTAGCGGCCACTACAATGAGCAGTTCTTC
>TRBD2|TRBV24-1|NA|18|TRBJ2-5
CATSDFRGTSWIRETQYF
TGTGCCACCAGTGATTTCCGAGGGACTAGCTGGATTAGGGAGACCCAGTACTTC
>NA|TRBV19|NA|15|TRBJ2-7
CASSIAQDSSYEQYF
TGTGCCAGTAGTATAGCCCAGGACAGCTCCTACGAGCAGTACTTC
>TRBD1|TRBV12-3/TRBV12-4|few|16|TRBJ1-2
CASSPGGTGARYGYTF
TGTGCCAGCAGTCCAGGGGGGACAGGGGCACGGTATGGCTACACCTTC
>TRBD1|TRBV5-1|few|16|TRBJ2-5
CASSALPGTGGETQYF
TGCGCCAGCAGCGCCCTCCCCGGGACAGGGGGGGAGACCCAGTACTTC
>NA|TRBV7-9|NA|12|TRBJ2-1
CASSLVLHEQFF
TGTGCCAGCAGCTTAGTATTGCATGAGCAGTTCTTC
>TRBD2|TRBV5-6|NA|13|TRBJ2-7
CASRKLATHEQYF
TGTGCCAGCAGAAAACTAGCGACGCACGAGCAGTACTTC
>NA|TRBV27|many|15|TRBJ1-2
CASGGLGGILYGYTF
TGTGCCAGCGGGGGGCTAGGGGGGATCCTCTATGGCTACACCTTC
>NA|TRBV11-3|few|17|TRBJ2-3
CASSPGVQQGYTDTQYF
TGTGCCAGCAGCCCGGGAGTTCAGCAGGGTTACACAGATACGCAGTATTTT
>NA|TRBV4-3|NA|14|TRBJ2-5
CASSQVWVQGTQYF
TGCGCCAGCAGCCAAGTCTGGGTTCAGGGGACCCAGTACTTC
>TRBD2|TRBV2|once|16|TRBJ2-1
CVSSGTSGRVSYEQFF
TGTGTCAGCAGTGGGACTAGCGGGAGAGTTAGCTATGAGCAGTTCTTC
>NA|TRBV12-3/TRBV12-4|NA|12|TRBJ1-1
CASSLNRVEAFF
TGTGCCAGCAGTTTAAACAGGGTTGAAGCTTTCTTT
>NA|TRBV27|few|15|TRBJ2-7
CASSFAEEGPNEQYF
TGTGCCAGCAGTTTCGCGGAAGAGGGTCCCAACGAGCAGTACTTC
>NA|TRBV13|few|14|TRBJ1-2
CASSAHLGGGGYTF
TGTGCCAGCAGCGCTCATCTGGGAGGGGGTGGCTACACCTTC
>NA|TRBV12-3/TRBV12-4|once|15|TRBJ1-2
CASSYRLGDNYGYTF
TGTGCCAGCAGCTATCGCTTGGGGGATAACTATGGCTACACCTTC
>NA|TRBV5-1|NA|14|TRBJ1-1
CATAQQGRDTEAFF
TGCGCCACCGCGCAACAGGGCAGGGACACTGAAGCTTTCTTT
>NA|TRBV20-1|NA|14|TRBJ2-5
CSAPPSGLQETQYF
TGCAGTGCTCCCCCGTCGGGGCTCCAAGAGACCCAGTACTTC
>NA|TRBV12-3/TRBV12-4|NA|11|TRBJ1-2
CASRGFYGYTF
TGTGCCAGCAGGGGATTTTATGGCTACACCTTC
>TRBD1|TRBV12-3/TRBV12-4|NA|14|TRBJ1-4
CASSPTGAGEKLFF
TGTGCTAGCAGCCCCACAGGGGCGGGTGAAAAACTGTTTTTT
>TRBD2|TRBV30|NA|14|TRBJ2-1
CAWNEPGGLGEQFF
TGTGCCTGGAATGAGCCGGGAGGATTGGGTGAGCAGTTCTTC
>TRBD1|TRBV20-1|NA|14|TRBJ2-5
CSAEPRGRQETQYF
TGCAGTGCGGAACCGAGGGGGCGGCAAGAGACCCAGTACTTC
>TRBD2|TRBV27|NA|16|TRBJ2-3
CASSLRSASGWDTQYF
TGTGCCAGCAGTTTAAGGTCTGCTAGCGGGTGGGATACGCAGTATTTT
>NA|TRBV29-1|few|17|TRBJ2-3
CSVEITALTTFRDTQYF
TGCAGCGTTGAAATAACAGCCCTGACTACCTTCAGGGATACGCAGTATTTT
>NA|TRBV20-1|NA|15|TRBJ2-1
CSARDPTDPRDEQFF
TGCAGTGCTAGAGATCCGACAGACCCGCGCGATGAGCAGTTCTTC
>NA|TRBV15|few|16|TRBJ2-3
CATSRAGTPTSDTQYF
TGTGCCACCAGCAGGGCCGGGACACCTACATCCGATACGCAGTATTTT
>NA|TRBV29-1|NA|16|TRBJ2-5
CSVASVEGGDQETQYF
TGCAGCGTCGCCTCGGTGGAAGGGGGGGACCAAGAGACCCAGTACTTC